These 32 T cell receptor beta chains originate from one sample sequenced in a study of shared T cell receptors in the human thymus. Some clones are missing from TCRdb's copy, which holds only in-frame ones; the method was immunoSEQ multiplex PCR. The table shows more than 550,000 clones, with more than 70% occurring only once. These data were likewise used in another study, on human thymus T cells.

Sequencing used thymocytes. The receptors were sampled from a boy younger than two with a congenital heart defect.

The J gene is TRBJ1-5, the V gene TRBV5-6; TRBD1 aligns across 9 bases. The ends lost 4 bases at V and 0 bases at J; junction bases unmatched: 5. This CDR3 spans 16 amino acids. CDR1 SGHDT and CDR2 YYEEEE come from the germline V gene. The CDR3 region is CASSRGQGSSNQPQHF. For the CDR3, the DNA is TGTGCCAGCAGCCGCGGACAGGGGAGTAGCAATCAGCCCCAGCATTTT.

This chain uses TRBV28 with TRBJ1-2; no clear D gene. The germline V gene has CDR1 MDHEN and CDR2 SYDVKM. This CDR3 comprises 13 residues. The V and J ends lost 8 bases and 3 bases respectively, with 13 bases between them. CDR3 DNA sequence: TGTGCCAGCGAGGGCAGGAGGTACTATGGCTACACCTTC. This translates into CASEGRRYYGYTF.

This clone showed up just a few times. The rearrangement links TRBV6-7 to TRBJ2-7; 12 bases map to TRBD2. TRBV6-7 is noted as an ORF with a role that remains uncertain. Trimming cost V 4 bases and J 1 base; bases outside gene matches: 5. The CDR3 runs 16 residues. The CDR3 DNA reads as TGTGCCAGCAGTTTCCCGACTAGCGGGGGATCCTACGAGCAGTACTTC. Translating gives CASSFPTSGGSYEQYF.

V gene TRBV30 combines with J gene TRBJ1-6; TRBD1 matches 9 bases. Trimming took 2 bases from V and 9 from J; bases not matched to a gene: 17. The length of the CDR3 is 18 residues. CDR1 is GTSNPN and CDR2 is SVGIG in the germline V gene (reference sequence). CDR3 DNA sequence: TGTGCCTGGAGTCCAAGTGATGAGAAGGGGACAGGGCTTTCACCCCTCCACTTT. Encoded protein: CAWSPSDEKGTGLSPLHF.

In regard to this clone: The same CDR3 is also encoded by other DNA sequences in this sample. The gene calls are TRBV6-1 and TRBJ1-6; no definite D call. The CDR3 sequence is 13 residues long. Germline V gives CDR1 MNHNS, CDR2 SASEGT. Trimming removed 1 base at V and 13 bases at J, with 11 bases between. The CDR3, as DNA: TGTGCCAGCAGTGAAGTAGAGATTTCCCCCCTCCACTTT. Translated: CASSEVEISPLHF.

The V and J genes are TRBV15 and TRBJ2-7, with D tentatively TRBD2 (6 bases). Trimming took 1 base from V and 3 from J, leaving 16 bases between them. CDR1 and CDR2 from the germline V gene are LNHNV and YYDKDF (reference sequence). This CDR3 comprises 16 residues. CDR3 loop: CATSRGLVTTFYEQYF. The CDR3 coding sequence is TGTGCCACCAGCAGAGGACTAGTGACGACTTTCTACGAGCAGTACTTC. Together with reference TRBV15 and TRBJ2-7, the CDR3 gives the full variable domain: DAMVIQNPRYQVTQFGKPVTLSCSQTLNHNVMYWYQQKSSQAPKLLFHYYDKDFNNEADTPDNFQSRRPNTSFCFLDIRSPGLGDTAMYLCATSRGLVTTFYEQYFGPGTRLTVT.

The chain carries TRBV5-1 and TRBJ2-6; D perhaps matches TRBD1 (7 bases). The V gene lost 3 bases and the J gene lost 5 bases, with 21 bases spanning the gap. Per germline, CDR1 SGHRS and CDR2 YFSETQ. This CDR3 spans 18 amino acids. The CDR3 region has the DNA TGCGCCAGCAGCTGGGGGGTCCACAGGGGAGGTAGGGCCAACGTCCTGACTTTC. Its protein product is CASSWGVHRGGRANVLTF.

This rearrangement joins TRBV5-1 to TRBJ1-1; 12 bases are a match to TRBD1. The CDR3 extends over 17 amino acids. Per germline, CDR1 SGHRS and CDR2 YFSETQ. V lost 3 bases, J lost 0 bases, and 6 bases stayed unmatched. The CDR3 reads CASSSGQGARVNTEAFF. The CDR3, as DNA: TGCGCCAGCAGCTCGGGACAGGGGGCGCGTGTGAACACTGAAGCTTTCTTT.

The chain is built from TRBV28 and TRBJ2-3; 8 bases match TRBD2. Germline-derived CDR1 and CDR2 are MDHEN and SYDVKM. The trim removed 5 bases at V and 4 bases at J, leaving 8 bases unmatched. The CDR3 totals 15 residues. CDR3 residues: CASSAQREKPDTQYF. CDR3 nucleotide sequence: TGTGCCAGCAGTGCTCAGCGGGAGAAGCCAGATACGCAGTATTTT. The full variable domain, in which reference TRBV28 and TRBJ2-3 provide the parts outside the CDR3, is DVKVTQSSRYLVKRTGEKVFLECVQDMDHENMFWYRQDPGLGLRLIYFSYDVKMKEKGDIPEGYSVSREKKERFSLILESASTNQTSMYLCASSAQREKPDTQYFGPGTRLTVL.

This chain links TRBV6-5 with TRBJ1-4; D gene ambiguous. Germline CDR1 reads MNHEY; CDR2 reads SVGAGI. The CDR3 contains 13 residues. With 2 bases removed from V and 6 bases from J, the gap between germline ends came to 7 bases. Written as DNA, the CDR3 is TGTGCCAGCAGTTACGGGCCCCATGAAAAACTGTTTTTT. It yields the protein CASSYGPHEKLFF.

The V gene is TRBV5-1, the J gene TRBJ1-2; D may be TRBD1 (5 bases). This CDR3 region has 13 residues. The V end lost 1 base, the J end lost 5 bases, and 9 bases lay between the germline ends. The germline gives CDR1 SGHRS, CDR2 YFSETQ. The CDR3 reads CASSLTGEYGYTF. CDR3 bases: TGCGCCAGCAGCTTGACGGGGGAGTATGGCTACACCTTC.

The CDR3 DNA follows: TGTGCCAGCAGTGGGCCACCCAATCAGCCCCAGCATTTT. Residues: CASSGPPNQPQHF. The rearrangement uses TRBV2 and TRBJ1-5; no clear D gene. V lost 4 bases, J lost 3 bases, and 7 bases lay in between. The CDR3 is made up of 13 amino acids. Germline CDR1 and CDR2: SNHLY and FYNNEI.

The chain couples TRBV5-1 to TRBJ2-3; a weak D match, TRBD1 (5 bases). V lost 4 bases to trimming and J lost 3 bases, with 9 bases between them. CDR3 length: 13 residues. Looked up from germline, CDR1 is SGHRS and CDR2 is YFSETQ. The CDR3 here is CASSGAGTDTQYF. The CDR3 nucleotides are TGCGCCAGCAGCGGGGCCGGGACAGATACGCAGTATTTT.

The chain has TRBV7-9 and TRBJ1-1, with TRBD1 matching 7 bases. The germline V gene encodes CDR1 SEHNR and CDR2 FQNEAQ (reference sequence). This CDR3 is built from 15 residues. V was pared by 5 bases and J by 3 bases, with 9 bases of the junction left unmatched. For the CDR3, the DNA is TGTGCCAGCAGCGCCGCAGGGGGGTCGGACACTGAAGCTTTCTTT. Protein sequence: CASSAAGGSDTEAFF.

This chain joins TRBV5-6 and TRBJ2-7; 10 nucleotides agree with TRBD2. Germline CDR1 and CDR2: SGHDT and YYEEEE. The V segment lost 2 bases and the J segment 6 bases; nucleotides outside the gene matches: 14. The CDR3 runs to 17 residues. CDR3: CASSFSLAGARFCEQYF. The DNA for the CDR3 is TGTGCCAGCAGCTTTTCGCTAGCGGGAGCCCGTTTTTGCGAGCAGTACTTC.

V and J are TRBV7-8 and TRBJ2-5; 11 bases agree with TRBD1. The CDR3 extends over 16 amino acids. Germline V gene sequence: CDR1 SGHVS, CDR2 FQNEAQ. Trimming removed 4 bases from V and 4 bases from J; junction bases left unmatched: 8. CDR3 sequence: CASSSKGQGARETQYF. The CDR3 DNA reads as TGTGCCAGCAGCTCGAAAGGACAGGGGGCGCGAGAGACCCAGTACTTC.

CDR3 sequence reads: CSVTLPRDSQETQYF. CDR3 nucleotide sequence: TGCAGCGTTACCCTCCCCCGGGACTCCCAAGAGACCCAGTACTTC. This chain joins TRBV29-1 and TRBJ2-5, with D perhaps matching TRBD2 (6 bases). The CDR3 has 15 amino acids. The V end was cut by 5 bases, the J end by 1 base, with 17 bases between. Germline lookup yields CDR1 SQVTM and CDR2 ANQGSEA. The variable domain in full, with the rest retrieved from reference TRBV29-1 and TRBJ2-5, is SAVISQKPSRDICQRGTSLTIQCQVDSQVTMMFWYRQQPGQSLTLIATANQGSEATYESGFVIDKFPISRPNLTFSTLTVSNMSPEDSSIYLCSVTLPRDSQETQYFGPGTRLLVL.

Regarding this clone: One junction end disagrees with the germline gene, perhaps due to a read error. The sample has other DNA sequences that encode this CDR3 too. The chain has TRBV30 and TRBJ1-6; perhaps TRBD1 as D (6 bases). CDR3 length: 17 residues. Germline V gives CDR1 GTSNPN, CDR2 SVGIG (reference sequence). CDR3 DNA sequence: TGTGCCTGGAGTGTAGAGGGCCGGGGGGGGCCTAATTCCCCCCTCCACTTT. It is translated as CAWSVEGRGGPNSPLHF. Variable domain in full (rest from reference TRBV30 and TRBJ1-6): SQTIHQWPATLVQPVGSPLSLECTVEGTSNPNLYWYRQAAGRGLQLLFYSVGIGQISSEVPQNLSASRPQDRQFILSSKKLLLSDSGFYLCAWSVEGRGGPNSPLHFGNGTRLTVT.

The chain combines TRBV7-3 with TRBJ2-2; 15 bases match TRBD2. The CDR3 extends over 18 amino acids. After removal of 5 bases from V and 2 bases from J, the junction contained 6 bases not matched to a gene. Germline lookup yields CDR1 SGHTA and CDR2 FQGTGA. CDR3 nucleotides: TGTGCCAGCAGCCCCGGGACTAGCGGGGGGAGAAACACCGGGGAGCTGTTTTTT. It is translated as CASSPGTSGGRNTGELFF. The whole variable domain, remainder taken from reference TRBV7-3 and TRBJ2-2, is GAGVSQTPSNKVTEKGKYVELRCDPISGHTALYWYRQSLGQGPEFLIYFQGTGAADDSGLPNDRFFAVRPEGSVSTLKIQRTERGDSAVYLCASSPGTSGGRNTGELFFGEGSRLTVL.

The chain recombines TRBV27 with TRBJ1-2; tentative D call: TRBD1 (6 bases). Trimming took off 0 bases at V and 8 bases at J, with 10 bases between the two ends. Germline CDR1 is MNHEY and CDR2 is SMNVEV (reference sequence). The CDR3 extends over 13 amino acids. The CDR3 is CASSLSGATGYTF. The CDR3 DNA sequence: TGTGCCAGCAGTTTATCGGGGGCGACGGGCTACACCTTC.

CDR3 nucleotides: TGCAGTCCTAAACGGTGGGAGCAGTTCTTC. Translated, it gives CSPKRWEQFF. The chain uses TRBV20-1 and TRBJ2-1; unclear D gene. Germline V gene data show CDR1 as DFQATT and CDR2 as SNEGSKA (reference sequence). The CDR3 has 10 residues. V was shortened by 8 bases and J by 10 bases, with 12 bases between the two germline ends.

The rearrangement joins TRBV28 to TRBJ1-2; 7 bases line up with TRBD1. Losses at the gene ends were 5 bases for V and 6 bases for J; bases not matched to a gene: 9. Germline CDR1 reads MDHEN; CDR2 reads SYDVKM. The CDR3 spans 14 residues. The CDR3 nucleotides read TGTGCCAGCAGTCCCCCCGGACAGGCAGATGGCTACACCTTC. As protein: CASSPPGQADGYTF.

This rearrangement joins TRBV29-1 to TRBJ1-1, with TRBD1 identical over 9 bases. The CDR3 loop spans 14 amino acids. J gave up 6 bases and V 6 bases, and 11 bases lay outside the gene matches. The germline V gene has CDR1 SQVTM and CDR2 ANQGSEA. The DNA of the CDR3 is TGCAGCGTGACTCCACCGGGACAGGGAGCTGAAGCTTTCTTT. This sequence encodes CSVTPPGQGAEAFF.

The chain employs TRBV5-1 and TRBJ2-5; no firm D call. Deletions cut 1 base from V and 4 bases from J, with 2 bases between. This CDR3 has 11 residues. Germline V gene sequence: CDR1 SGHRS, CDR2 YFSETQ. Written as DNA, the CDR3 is TGCGCCAGCAGCTTGCGAGAGACCCAGTACTTC. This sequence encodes CASSLRETQYF. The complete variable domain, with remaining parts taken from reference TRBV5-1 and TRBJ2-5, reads KAGVTQTPRYLIKTRGQQVTLSCSPISGHRSVSWYQQTPGQGLQFLFEYFSETQRNKGNFPGRFSGRQFSNSRSEMNVSTLELGDSALYLCASSLRETQYFGPGTRLLVL.

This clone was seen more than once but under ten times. CDR3 loop: CASSQDRAGGEQYF. The CDR3 DNA reads as TGCGCCAGCAGCCAAGATCGAGCGGGGGGAGAGCAGTACTTC. The chain has TRBV4-3 and TRBJ2-7; 9 bases line up with TRBD2. This CDR3 comprises 14 residues. V lost 0 bases to trimming and J lost 7 bases; unmatched junction nucleotides: 4. Germline V gives CDR1 LGHNA, CDR2 YSLEER.

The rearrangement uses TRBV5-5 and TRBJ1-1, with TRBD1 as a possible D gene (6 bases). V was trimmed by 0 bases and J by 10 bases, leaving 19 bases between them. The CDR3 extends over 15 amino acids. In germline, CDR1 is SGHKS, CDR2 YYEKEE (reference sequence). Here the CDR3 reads CASSLGVLGGPGAFF. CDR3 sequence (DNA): TGTGCCAGCAGCTTGGGCGTTTTAGGGGGTCCGGGAGCTTTCTTT.

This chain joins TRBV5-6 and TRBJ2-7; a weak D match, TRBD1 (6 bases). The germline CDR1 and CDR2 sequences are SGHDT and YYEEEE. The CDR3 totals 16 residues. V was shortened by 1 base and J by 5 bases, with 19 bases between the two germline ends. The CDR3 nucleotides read TGTGCCAGCAGCTTGCTTACAGGGACCGAGGGGGACGAGCAGTACTTC. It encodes CASSLLTGTEGDEQYF.

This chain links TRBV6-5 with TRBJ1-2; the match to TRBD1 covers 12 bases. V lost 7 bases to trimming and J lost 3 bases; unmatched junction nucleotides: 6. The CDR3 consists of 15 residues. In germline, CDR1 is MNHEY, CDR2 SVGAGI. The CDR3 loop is CASTKGQGAYYGYTF. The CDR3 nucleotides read TGTGCCAGCACCAAGGGACAGGGGGCGTACTATGGCTACACCTTC.

DNA for the CDR3: TGTGCCAGCAGTTACCAAACAGGGGCTGGGAATGGCTACACCTTC. This encodes CASSYQTGAGNGYTF. The V gene is TRBV6-5, the J gene TRBJ1-2, with 7 positions matching TRBD1. The CDR3 is 15 amino acids. Losses at the gene ends were 2 bases for V and 6 bases for J; bases not matched to a gene: 9. CDR1 is MNHEY, CDR2 SVGAGI, per germline.

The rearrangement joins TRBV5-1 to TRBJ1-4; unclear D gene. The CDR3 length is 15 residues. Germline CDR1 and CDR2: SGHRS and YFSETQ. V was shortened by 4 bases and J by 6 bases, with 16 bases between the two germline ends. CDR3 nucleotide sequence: TGCGCCAGCAGCCCATCCCGCGGGCTGGATGAAAAACTGTTTTTT. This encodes CASSPSRGLDEKLFF.

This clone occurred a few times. DNA of the CDR3: TGCGCCAGCAGCCAGGATATCGGACGGGGTATTCAGTACTTC. Its translation is CASSQDIGRGIQYF. The chain uses TRBV4-3 and TRBJ2-4, with D perhaps TRBD2 (5 bases). The V gene lost 3 bases and the J gene lost 10 bases, with 16 bases spanning the gap. The CDR3 is 14 residues long. Germline loops: CDR1 LGHNA, CDR2 YSLEER.

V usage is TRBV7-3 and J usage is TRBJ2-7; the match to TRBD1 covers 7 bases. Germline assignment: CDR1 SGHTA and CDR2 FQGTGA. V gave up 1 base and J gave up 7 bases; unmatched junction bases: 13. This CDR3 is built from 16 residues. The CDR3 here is CASSLIQGRAVIEQYF. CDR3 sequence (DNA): TGTGCCAGCAGCTTAATACAGGGGCGCGCAGTGATAGAGCAGTACTTC.